This TCR beta chain was documented in a study of response to subunit inactivated influenza vaccine. General study points: Seasonal influenza vaccination, on each occasion, was suggested by the authors to recruit few new T cells.

This clonotype was recorded a few times. The antigen remains undetermined. Each CDR3 protein gets one entry after TCRdb re-called the RT-PCR reads with MiXCR. The sample shows roughly 780,000 distinct CDR3 sequences, about 18% of them seen only once. The germline gives CDR1 MDHEN, CDR2 SYDVKM. The V end was cut by 3 bases, the J end by 4 bases, with 15 bases between. The CDR3 is made up of 16 amino acids. The J gene is TRBJ2-2, the V gene TRBV28; D uncertain. Sequenced here: PBMCs from blood, sampled 4 to 6 days after vaccination. The clonotype originates from a man between 50 and 59 years old who received an inactivated influenza vaccine. Here the CDR3 reads CASSFEVKVITGELFF. The CDR3 region has the DNA TGTGCCAGCAGTTTTGAAGTTAAGGTGATCACCGGGGAGCTGTTTTTT.